One and the same sample provided the 5 T cell receptor beta chains below, sequenced in a study of blood T cell repertoires in COVID-19 (dated by TCRdb to 2020 to 2021). To prepare the library, the immunoSEQ multiplex PCR assay was applied. TCRdb carries this immuneACCESS record with in-frame sequences only. Its versions omit some clonotypes, under half of them owing to an unresolved V gene in the studies checked, with the rest unexplained. Within this sample are about 130,000 clones, with 75% to 90% of them counted one time only. The top ten hold about 2.3% of the sample. Sequencing was done on a sample of PBMCs or T cells enriched from blood (not recorded which). Receptors originate from a woman aged 50 to 65 who had recovered from COVID-19.

This clone occurred once. CDR3 DNA: TGTGCCAGTAGTCCCGACAGGGGGCTCGATGGCTACACCTTC. As protein: CASSPDRGLDGYTF. This sequence joins TRBV19 and TRBJ1-2; 10 nucleotides match TRBD1. Trimming cost V 5 bases and J 6 bases; bases outside gene matches: 6. The CDR3 is made up of 14 amino acids. Germline V gene lookup returns CDR1 LNHDA and CDR2 SQIVND (reference sequence).

This rearrangement joins TRBV3-1 (or the pseudogene TRBV3-2) to TRBJ2-5; 8 nucleotides line up with TRBD2. Trimming cost V 2 bases and J 1 base; bases outside gene matches: 3. The CDR3 sequence is 15 residues long. The germline V gene encodes CDR1 LGHDT and CDR2 YNNKEL (reference sequence). CDR3 DNA sequence: TGTGCCAGCAGCCAACGGGGGGGCCTCCAAGAGACCCAGTACTTC. The encoded protein is CASSQRGGLQETQYF.

This clone was found once. The rearrangement joins TRBV5-4 to TRBJ2-2; TRBD1 matches 11 bases. V lost 3 bases and J lost 6; bases outside the gene matches: 10. CDR1 is SGHNT, CDR2 YYREEE, per germline (reference sequence). The CDR3 has 17 amino acids. CDR3 in amino acids: CASSSRPGTGGSGELFF. The CDR3 DNA is TGTGCCAGCAGCTCACGCCCCGGGACAGGGGGTTCCGGGGAGCTGTTTTTT.

The V call is TRBV6-5, the J call TRBJ1-2; TRBD1 matches at 8 bases. Per the germline V gene, CDR1 is MNHEY and CDR2 is SVGAGI. J lost 1 base, V lost 7 bases, and 8 bases had no gene match. The CDR3 is 15 residues long. CDR3 region: CASIPMDRVNYGYTF. CDR3 DNA: TGTGCCAGCATACCTATGGACAGGGTTAACTATGGCTACACCTTC.

This chain links TRBV15 with TRBJ2-6; 7 bases agree with TRBD1. V trimming: 0 bases; J trimming: 18 bases; junction bases outside the gene matches: 5. CDR1 LNHNV and CDR2 YYDKDF come from the germline V gene (reference sequence). This CDR3 region has 12 residues. Written as DNA, the CDR3 is TGTGCCACCAGCAGAGATCTGAGACAGGGGACTTTC. It codes for CATSRDLRQGTF.